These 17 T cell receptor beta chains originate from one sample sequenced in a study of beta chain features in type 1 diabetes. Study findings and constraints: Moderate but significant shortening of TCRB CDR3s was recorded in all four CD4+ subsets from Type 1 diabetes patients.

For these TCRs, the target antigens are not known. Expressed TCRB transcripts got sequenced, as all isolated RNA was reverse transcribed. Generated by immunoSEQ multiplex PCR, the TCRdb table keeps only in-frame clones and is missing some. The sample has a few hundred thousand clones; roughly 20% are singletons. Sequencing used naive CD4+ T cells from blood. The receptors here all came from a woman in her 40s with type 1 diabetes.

The CDR3 nucleotides are TGTGCCAGCAGGGCAGACTGGAGAGGCAATCAGCCCCAGCATTTT. It specifies CASRADWRGNQPQHF. V usage is TRBV6-5 and J usage is TRBJ1-5; D call uncertain. This CDR3 contains 15 residues. Trimming removed 6 bases at V and 2 bases at J, with 14 bases between. Germline-derived CDR1 and CDR2 are MNHEY and SVGAGI.

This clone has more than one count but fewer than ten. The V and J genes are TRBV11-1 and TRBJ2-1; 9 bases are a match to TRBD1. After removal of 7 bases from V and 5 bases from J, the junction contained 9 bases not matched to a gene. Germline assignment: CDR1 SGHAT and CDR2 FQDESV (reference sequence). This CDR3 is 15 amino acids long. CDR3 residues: CASTLEGDRDNEQFF. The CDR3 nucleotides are TGTGCCAGCACCCTTGAGGGGGACAGGGACAATGAGCAGTTCTTC.

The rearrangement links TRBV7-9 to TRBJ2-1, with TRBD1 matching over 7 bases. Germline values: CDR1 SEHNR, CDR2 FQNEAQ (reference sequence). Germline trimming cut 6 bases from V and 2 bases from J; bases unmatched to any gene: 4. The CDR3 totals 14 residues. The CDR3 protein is CASRPGTAYNEQFF. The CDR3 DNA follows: TGTGCCAGCAGGCCCGGGACAGCCTACAATGAGCAGTTCTTC.

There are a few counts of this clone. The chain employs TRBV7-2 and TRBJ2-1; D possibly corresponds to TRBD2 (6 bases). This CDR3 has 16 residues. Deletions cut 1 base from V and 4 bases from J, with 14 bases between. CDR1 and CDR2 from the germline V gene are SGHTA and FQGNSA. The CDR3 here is CASSLGRAGGYNEQFF. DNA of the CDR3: TGTGCCAGCAGCTTAGGGAGGGCCGGAGGTTACAATGAGCAGTTCTTC.

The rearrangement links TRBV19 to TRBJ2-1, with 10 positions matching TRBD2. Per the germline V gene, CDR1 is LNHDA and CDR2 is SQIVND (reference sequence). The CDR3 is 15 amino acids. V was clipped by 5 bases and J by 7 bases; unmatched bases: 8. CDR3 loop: CASSVLAGGLNEQFF. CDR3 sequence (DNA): TGTGCCAGTAGTGTTTTAGCGGGGGGTCTAAATGAGCAGTTCTTC.

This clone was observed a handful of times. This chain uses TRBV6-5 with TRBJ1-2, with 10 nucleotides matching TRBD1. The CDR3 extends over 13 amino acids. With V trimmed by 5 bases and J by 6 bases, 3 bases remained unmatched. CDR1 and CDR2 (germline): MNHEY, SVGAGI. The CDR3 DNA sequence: TGTGCCAGCAGTGACGGACAGGGGGATGGCTACACCTTC. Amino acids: CASSDGQGDGYTF.

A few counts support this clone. CDR3 DNA: TGTGCCAGCAGCCCCGGACAGTACGACGGGCAGCCCCAGCATTTT. This translates into CASSPGQYDGQPQHF. This chain links TRBV9 with TRBJ1-5, with D possibly TRBD1 on 6 matching bases. CDR1 is SGDLS and CDR2 is YYNGEE in the germline V gene. V was clipped by 4 bases and J by 7 bases, with 18 bases between them. The CDR3 spans 15 residues.

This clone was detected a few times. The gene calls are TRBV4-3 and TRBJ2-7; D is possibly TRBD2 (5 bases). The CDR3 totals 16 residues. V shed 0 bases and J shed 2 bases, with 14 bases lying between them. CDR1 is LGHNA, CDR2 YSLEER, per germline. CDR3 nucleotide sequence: TGCGCCAGCAGCCAAGATCTACGGCGGACTCCCTACGAGCAGTACTTC. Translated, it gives CASSQDLRRTPYEQYF.

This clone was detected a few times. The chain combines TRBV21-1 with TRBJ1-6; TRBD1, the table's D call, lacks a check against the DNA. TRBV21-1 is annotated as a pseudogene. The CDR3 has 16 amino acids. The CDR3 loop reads CASSASGTEDNSPLHF. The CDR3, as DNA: TGTGCCAGCAGCGCGTCCGGGACAGAGGATAATTCACCCCTCCACTTT.

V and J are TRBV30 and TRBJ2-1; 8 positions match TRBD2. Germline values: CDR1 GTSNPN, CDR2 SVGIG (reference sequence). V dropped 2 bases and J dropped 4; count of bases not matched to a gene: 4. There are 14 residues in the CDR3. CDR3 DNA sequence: TGTGCCTGGAGTAAAGCGGGAGTTTACAATGAGCAGTTCTTC. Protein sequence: CAWSKAGVYNEQFF.

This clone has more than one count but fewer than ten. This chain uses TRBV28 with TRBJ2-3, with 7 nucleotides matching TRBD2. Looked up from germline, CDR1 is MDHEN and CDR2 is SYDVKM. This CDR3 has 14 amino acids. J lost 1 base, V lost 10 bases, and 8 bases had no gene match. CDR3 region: CAIAGLAGTDTQYF. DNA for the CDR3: TGTGCCATCGCCGGGCTAGCGGGCACAGATACGCAGTATTTT.

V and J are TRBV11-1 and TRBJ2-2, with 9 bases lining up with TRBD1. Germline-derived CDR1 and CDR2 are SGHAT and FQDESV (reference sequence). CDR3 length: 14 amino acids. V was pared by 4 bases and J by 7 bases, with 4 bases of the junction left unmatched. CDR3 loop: CASSSQGAIGELFF. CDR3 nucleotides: TGTGCCAGCAGCTCACAGGGGGCGATCGGGGAGCTGTTTTTT.

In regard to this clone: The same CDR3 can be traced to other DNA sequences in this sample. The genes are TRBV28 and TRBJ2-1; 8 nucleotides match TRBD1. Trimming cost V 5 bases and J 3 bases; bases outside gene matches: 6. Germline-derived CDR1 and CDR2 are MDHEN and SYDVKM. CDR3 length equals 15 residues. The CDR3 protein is CASSLPGGFYNEQFF. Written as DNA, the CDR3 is TGTGCCAGCAGTCTGCCAGGGGGCTTCTACAATGAGCAGTTCTTC.

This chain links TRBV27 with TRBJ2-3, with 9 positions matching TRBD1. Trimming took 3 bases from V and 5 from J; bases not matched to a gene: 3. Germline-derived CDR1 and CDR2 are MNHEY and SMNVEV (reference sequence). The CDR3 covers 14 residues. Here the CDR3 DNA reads TGTGCCAGCAGTTTTGGGACAGGGCAAGATACGCAGTATTTT. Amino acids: CASSFGTGQDTQYF.

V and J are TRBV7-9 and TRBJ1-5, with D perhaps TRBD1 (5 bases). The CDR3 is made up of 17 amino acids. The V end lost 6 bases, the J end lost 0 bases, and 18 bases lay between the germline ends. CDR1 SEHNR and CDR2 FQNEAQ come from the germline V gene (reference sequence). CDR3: CASSLSGGFTSNQPQHF. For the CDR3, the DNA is TGTGCCAGCAGTCTCTCGGGGGGGTTCACTAGCAATCAGCCCCAGCATTTT.

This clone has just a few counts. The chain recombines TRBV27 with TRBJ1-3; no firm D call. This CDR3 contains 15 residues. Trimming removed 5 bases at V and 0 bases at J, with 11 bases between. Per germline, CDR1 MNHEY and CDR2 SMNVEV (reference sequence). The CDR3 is CASSVDRSSGNTIYF. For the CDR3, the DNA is TGTGCCAGCAGTGTCGACCGGAGCTCTGGAAACACCATATATTTT.

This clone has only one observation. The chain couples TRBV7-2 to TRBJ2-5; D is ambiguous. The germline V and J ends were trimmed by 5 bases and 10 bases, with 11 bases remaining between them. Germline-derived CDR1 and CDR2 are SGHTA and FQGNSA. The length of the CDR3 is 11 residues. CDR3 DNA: TGTGCCAGCAGCCCGAGAGTGTACCAGTACTTC. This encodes CASSPRVYQYF.